This T cell receptor (beta chain) is drawn from a study of Graves' ophthalmopathy and Graves' hyperthyroidism. Transcripts of RNA were the source for amplifying TCR beta CDR3 regions. Following a first-round RT-PCR that used HTBI primers, a second-round multiplex PCR was carried out. TCRdb passed the multiplex PCR reads through MiXCR, listing each CDR3 protein once. This sample has 660,000 or so distinct CDR3 sequences, with roughly two fifths found just once. This clonotype was counted many times. The sequencing input was peripheral blood. The sequence derives from an adult man with Graves' ophthalmopathy.

The CDR3 is CASSTGGQAETQYF. CDR3 sequence (DNA): TGCGCCAGCAGCACCGGCGGACAGGCAGAGACCCAGTACTTC. The chain is built from TRBV5-1 and TRBJ2-5; 7 nucleotides agree with TRBD1. J was trimmed by 4 bases and V by 4 bases; bases with no gene match: 7. The CDR3 consists of 14 residues. CDR1 and CDR2 from the germline V gene are SGHRS and YFSETQ.